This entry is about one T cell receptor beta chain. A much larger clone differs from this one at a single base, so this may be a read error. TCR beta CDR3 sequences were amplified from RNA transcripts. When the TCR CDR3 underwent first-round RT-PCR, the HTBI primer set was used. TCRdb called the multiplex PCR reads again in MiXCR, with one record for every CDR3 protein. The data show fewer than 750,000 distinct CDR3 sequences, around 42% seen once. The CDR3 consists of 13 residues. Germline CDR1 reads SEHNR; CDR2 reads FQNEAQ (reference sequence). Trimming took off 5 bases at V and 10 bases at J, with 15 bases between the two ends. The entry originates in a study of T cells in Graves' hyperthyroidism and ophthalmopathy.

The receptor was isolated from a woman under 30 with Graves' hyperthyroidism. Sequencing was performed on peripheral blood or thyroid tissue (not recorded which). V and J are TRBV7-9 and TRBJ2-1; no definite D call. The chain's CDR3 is CASSPRRNYEQFF. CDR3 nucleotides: TGTGCCAGCAGCCCTAGACGCAACTACGAGCAGTTCTTC. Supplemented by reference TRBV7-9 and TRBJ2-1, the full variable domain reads DTGVSQNPRHKITKRGQNVTFRCDPISEHNRLYWYRQTLGQGPEFLTYFQNEAQLEKSRLLSDRFSAERPKGSFSTLEIQRTEQGDSAMYLCASSPRRNYEQFFGPGTRLTVL.